This TCR beta chain was observed in a study of blood T cell repertoires in COVID-19 (dated by TCRdb to 2020 to 2022). Study-wide context: Samples from collaborators originated in the United States, Italy and Spain and spanned both the acute and convalescent phases of COVID-19. A freely available public database, intended as a resource for researchers studying the immune response to SARS-CoV-2, is where the repertoires were released. The material from the prospective study consisted of cDNA or gDNA derived from T cells, B-cell-depleted T cells, or PBMCs. Where available, HLA class I and class II types were obtained from metadata supplied by the sample provider rather than from assay-based typing. The dataset comprised deeply sampled blood TCRbeta repertoires from subjects exposed to, actively infected with, or recovered from COVID-19. Samples were obtained from the ongoing ImmuneRACE study (first 160 participants) and from 950 to 1,500 subjects provided by 6 global collaborators. Sample metadata almost always included a de-identified subject ID, COVID-19 status, age in years and sex.

For this clone: Its binding antigen is unknown. Base qualities are not recorded, but no much larger clone differs from it by a single base.

The investigation overall reported the following: The quantity of clinical and demographic metadata differed by source and by participant and was supplied without curation.

At one collaborating source in Seattle, patients were enrolled during active infection and were followed longitudinally through the course of disease. The collaborating institutions used their own protocols to collect whole blood in K2EDTA tubes. Collaborator samples were shipped for TCRbeta analysis as frozen whole blood, isolated PBMCs, or DNA extracted from either sample type. The immunoSEQ Assay, a bias-controlled multiplex PCR, was used to amplify TCRbeta CDR3 regions from genomic DNA. In the original analysis: Nucleated cell counts per sample were estimated from amplification of reference gene primers within the assay. Sequence reads were collapsed and filtered to measure the absolute abundance of every unique TCRbeta CDR3 rearrangement. For each sample, productive Simpson clonality was calculated as the square root of Simpson's diversity index across productive rearrangements. TCRdb re-hosts the immuneACCESS table, in-frame sequences only. Its copies lack some clones; in the studies checked, an unresolved V gene accounts for under half of them, and the cause for the rest is not known. The V and J calls and clone size come from that table; D and trimming were worked out from the DNA. This sample holds 70,000 or so clones; around 85% were observed only once. The ten largest clonotypes hold 15% to 20% of the sample.

CDR1 and CDR2 (SGHTA, FQGNSA) derive from the germline V gene. The germline ends are 13 bases apart after V is trimmed by 1 base and J by 3 bases. Including the terminal cysteine and phenylalanine, the CDR3 comprises 15 residues. The kept DNA is CDR3 alone, 45 bases in frame from the first base. The chain is assembled from TRBV7-2 and TRBJ2-7, and TRBD1 may be the D gene, going by 6 matching bases. The specimen sequenced was peripheral blood. This clonotype was obtained from a man aged 40-49 years with COVID-19, enrolled during active disease. The encoded CDR3 is CASSLGQGLFYEQYF. At the DNA level, the sequence is TGTGCCAGCAGCTTAGGCCAGGGGCTATTCTACGAGCAGTACTTC. The CDR3 plus the reference TRBV7-2 and TRBJ2-7 genes for the other parts give the full variable domain: GAGVSQSPSNKVTEKGKDVELRCDPISGHTALYWYRQSLGQGLEFLIYFQGNSAPDKSGLPSDRFSAERTGGSVSTLTIQRTQQEDSAVYLCASSLGQGLFYEQYFGPGTRLTVT.